This entry describes one T cell receptor beta chain. Antigen: not known. Germline V gene sequence: CDR1 DFQATT, CDR2 SNEGSKA (reference sequence). The V end was cut by 7 bases, the J end by 4 bases, with 19 bases between. The CDR3 runs to 14 residues. The study amplified TCR beta CDR3 regions using RNA transcripts. First-round RT-PCR with HTBI primers preceded a second-round multiplex PCR. TCRdb re-analysed the multiplex PCR reads in MiXCR, keeping a single row per CDR3 protein. The sample includes around 1,000,000 distinct CDR3 sequences, 36% of them seen just once. Among the hyperthyroidism patients, all were newly diagnosed, aged 18 to 65, with under 2 months' duration. Other autoimmune diseases, uncontrolled infections, pregnancy and lactation each led to patient exclusion. Clinical symptoms, serum thyroxine, TRAb, thyroid ultrasound and orbital computed tomography determined diagnosis. The data belong to a study of Graves' ophthalmopathy and Graves' hyperthyroidism. Points from the study as a whole: Most thyroid clonotypes expanded beyond 0.001 frequency were also found in blood.

J is TRBJ1-2 and V is TRBV20-1; D might be TRBD1 (6 bases). This clonotype originated in an adult man with Graves' hyperthyroidism. The sequencing sample was made of peripheral blood or thyroid tissue (not recorded which). The CDR3 sequence: CSVARGGSGYGYTF. Here the CDR3 DNA reads TGCAGTGTTGCCAGGGGTGGATCGGGCTATGGCTACACCTTC.